The source of this T cell receptor beta chain is a study of vaccination and CD4 T cells after COVID-19. About the study: All convalescent patients were nasal swab PCR positive for SARS-CoV-2; several had mild and one severe disease. It was a median approximately 92 days after diagnosis, with a range of 35 to 161, that post-COVID samples were drawn. Overlapping peptides of the spike proteins of SARS-CoV-2, HCoV-NL63, HCoV-OC43 and HCoV-229E were used for cell stimulation.

Cultured CD4+ T cell DNA underwent sequencing with the Oncomine TCR Beta short-read assay. TCRdb used MiXCR to reprocess the PCR reads, holding one entry per CDR3 protein. There are around 11,000 distinct CDR3 sequences in the sample; around 23% occur only once, and roughly 25% lies in the top ten. Treatment reported: approximately nine-day PBMC culture with coronavirus spike peptide pools or control peptides (ViraFEST assay). With peptide pools, ViraFEST first expanded antigen-specific T cells and afterwards sequenced their TCRs. V lost 4 bases and J 5 bases, leaving 14 bases between the germline ends. The CDR3 loop spans 14 amino acids. Per germline, CDR1 MDHEN and CDR2 SYDVKM. Worth noting for this clonotype: Its antigen is still unknown.

This specimen consisted of CD4+ T cells from blood, cultured in vitro, obtained after SARS-CoV-2 vaccination. The chain employs TRBV28 and TRBJ1-2; no definite D call. The sequence came from a human donor who had recovered from COVID-19. The CDR3 DNA sequence: TGTGCCAGCAGTTCTCCCATGTCACAGTATGGCTACACCTTC. This gives the protein CASSSPMSQYGYTF.